The clone carrying this T cell receptor beta chain was recorded a few times. The data are from a study of T-cell reconstitution after alpha-beta-depleted transplantation in children. V shed 5 bases and J shed 4 bases, with 10 bases lying between them. The germline V gene has CDR1 SGHRS and CDR2 YFSETQ. The CDR3 covers 12 residues. Preparing the TCRbeta library involved the use of unique molecular identifiers. TCRdb independently ran MiXCR on the PCR reads; one entry per CDR3 protein. The sample lists some 300,000 distinct CDR3 sequences, 9% to 12% occurring once. The sequence was collected from a human donor who donated a stem cell graft to a child with acute lymphoblastic leukemia. The chain combines TRBV5-1 with TRBJ2-7; D is uncertain. The material sequenced was PBMCs from the stem cell graft donor, taken from the stem cell graft. The CDR3 DNA is TGCGCCAGCAGTGTTGGAGATTACGAGCAGTACTTC. As protein: CASSVGDYEQYF.